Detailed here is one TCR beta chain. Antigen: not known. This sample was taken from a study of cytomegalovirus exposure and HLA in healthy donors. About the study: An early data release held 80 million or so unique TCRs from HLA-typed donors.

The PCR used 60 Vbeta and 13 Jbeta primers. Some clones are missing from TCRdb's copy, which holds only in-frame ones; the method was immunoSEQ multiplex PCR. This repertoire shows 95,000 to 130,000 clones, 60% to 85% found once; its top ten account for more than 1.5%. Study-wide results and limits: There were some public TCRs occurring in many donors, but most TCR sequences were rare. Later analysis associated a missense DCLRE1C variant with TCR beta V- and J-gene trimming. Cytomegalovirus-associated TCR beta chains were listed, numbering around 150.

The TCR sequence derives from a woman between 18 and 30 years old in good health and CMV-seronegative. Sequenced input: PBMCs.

The chain's CDR3 is CASSFWRDSPLHF. CDR3 DNA sequence: TGTGCCAGCAGCTTTTGGCGGGATTCACCCCTCCACTTT. J is TRBJ1-6 and V is TRBV7-2; no definite D call. CDR1 is SGHTA, CDR2 FQGNSA, per germline. CDR3 length: 13 amino acids. V shed 3 bases and J shed 8 bases, with 8 bases lying between them.